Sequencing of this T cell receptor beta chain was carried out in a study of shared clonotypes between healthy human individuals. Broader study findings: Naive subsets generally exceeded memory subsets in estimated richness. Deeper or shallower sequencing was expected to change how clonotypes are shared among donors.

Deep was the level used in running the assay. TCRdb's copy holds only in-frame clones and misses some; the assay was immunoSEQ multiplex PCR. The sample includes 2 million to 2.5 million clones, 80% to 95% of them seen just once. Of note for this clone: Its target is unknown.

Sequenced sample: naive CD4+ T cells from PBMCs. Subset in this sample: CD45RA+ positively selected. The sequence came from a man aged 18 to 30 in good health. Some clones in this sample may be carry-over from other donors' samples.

CDR3 residues: CASSSSGTSGFTGELFF. The CDR3 coding sequence is TGCGCCAGCAGCTCATCCGGGACTAGCGGATTCACCGGGGAGCTGTTTTTT. This chain links TRBV5-1 with TRBJ2-2; 11 bases align to TRBD2. The J segment lost 4 bases and the V segment lost 3 bases, leaving 8 bases of the junction unmatched. The CDR3 consists of 17 residues. CDR1 and CDR2 from the germline V gene are SGHRS and YFSETQ.